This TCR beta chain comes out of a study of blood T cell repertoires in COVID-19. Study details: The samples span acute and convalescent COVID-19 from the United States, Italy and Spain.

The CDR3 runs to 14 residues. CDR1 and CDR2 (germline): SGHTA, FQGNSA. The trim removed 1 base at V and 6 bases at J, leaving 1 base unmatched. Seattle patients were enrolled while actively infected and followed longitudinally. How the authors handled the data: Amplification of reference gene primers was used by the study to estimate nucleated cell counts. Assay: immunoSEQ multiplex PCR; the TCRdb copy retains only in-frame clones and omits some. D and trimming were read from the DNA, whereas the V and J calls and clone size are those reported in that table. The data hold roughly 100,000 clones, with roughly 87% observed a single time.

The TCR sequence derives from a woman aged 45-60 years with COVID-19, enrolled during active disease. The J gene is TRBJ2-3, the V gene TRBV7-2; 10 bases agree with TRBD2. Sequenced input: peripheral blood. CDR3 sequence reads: CASSLGAGGDTQYF. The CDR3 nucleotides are TGTGCCAGCAGCTTAGGAGCGGGGGGGGATACGCAGTATTTT.